Detailed here is one TCR beta chain. Its specificity is unknown. Germline is not matched at one junction end, which may reflect a read error. Next came a second PCR, run for roughly 6 to 11 cycles, which used a sample-barcoded 5' primer along with a J-beta primer mix. From the 5' RACE reads, TCRdb called clonotypes with MiXCR, one entry per CDR3 protein. The sample records about 670,000 distinct CDR3 sequences, 40% to 45% being singletons. The sample comes from a study of blood T cells in healthy people across ages. Study-level results: Across the age range, TCR beta diversity per million T cells fell in a roughly linear way. In long-lived donors, naive CD4+ cell counts and diversity exceeded those of aged donors.

The CDR3 covers 15 residues. In germline, CDR1 is MNHEY, CDR2 SVGAGI. Each sample gave at least 6 million isolated PBMCs. V usage is TRBV6-5 and J usage is TRBJ2-3, with 7 bases matching TRBD1. The TCR sequence derives from a man older than 75 in good health. Sequenced input: blood. CDR3 in DNA: TGTGCCAGCGGTTACCGACAGGGAAACACAGATACGCAGTATTTT. It encodes CASGYRQGNTDTQYF.